This TCR beta chain was captured in a study of CD8+ T cells in alopecia areata. Following extraction, RNA underwent reverse transcription to cDNA, which served as the sequencing template. The method was immunoSEQ multiplex PCR; TCRdb's version includes in-frame clones alone and lacks a portion of them. This table has some 170,000 clones, about 67% appearing once. The CDR3 contains 13 residues. Germline lookup yields CDR1 GTSNPN and CDR2 SVGIG (reference sequence). Trimming removed 0 bases from V and 2 bases from J, with 8 bases in between. This chain links TRBV30 with TRBJ2-7; D is uncertain. The specimen comprised CD8+ T cells sorted from blood, sampled at week 0. The sequence was obtained from a human donor with alopecia areata. CDR3 sequence reads: CAWSVFEAYEQYF. The CDR3 DNA reads TGTGCCTGGAGTGTTTTTGAGGCCTACGAGCAGTACTTC.